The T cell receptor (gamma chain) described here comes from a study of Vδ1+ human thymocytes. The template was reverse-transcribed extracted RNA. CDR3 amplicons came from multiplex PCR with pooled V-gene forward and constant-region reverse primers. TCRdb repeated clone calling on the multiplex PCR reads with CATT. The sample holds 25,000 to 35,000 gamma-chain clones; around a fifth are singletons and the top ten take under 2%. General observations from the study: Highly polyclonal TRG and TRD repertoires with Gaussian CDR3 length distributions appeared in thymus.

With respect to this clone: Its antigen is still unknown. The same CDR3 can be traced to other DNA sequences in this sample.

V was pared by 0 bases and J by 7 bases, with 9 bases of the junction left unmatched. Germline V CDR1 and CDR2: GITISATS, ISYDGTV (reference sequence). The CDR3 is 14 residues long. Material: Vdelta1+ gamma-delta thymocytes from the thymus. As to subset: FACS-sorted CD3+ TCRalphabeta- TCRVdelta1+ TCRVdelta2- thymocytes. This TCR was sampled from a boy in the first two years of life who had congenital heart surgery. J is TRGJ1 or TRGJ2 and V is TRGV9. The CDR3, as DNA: TGTGCCTTGTGGGAGGTGTTAAGGGACTATAAGAAACTCTTT. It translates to CALWEVLRDYKKLF.